The entry that follows covers one T cell receptor (beta chain) sequence. The antigen is not known. This CDR3 spans 13 amino acids. The V gene's germline CDR1 is DFQATT and CDR2 SNEGSKA (reference sequence). This entry is derived from a study of blood T cells in healthy people across ages. Turning to the study itself: Capture by template switching was about one barcoded beta molecule per two T cells. Overall study results and limits: Changes in expanded clonotypes were possibly confounded, as the CMV status of donors was unknown. What prevented conclusive comparison of naive and antigen-experienced cells was that PBMCs were unsorted.

It was with a sample-barcoded 5' primer and a J-beta primer mix that a second PCR of roughly 7 to 12 cycles was run. One entry per CDR3 protein, called by TCRdb with MiXCR from the 5' RACE reads. The sample holds more than 1 million distinct CDR3 sequences, 40% to 55% seen once. The TCR was taken from a woman aged 55 to 70 in good health. The chain employs TRBV20-1 and TRBJ2-4; D gene uncertain. The J call is doubtful: the DNA matches TRBJ2-7 better. Sequencing was carried out using blood. The CDR3 protein is CSARSQNTYEQYF. In DNA form, the CDR3 reads TGCAGTGCTAGATCCCAGAATACTTACGAGCAGTACTTC.